This T cell receptor beta chain was obtained from a study of blood T cell repertoires in COVID-19. In the study overall: Samples representing acute and convalescent COVID-19 were sourced from the United States, Italy and Spain.

The CDR3 consists of 12 residues. Looked up from germline, CDR1 is SNHLY and CDR2 is FYNNEI. V lost 2 bases and J lost 4, with 5 bases in between. Only in-frame clones appear in the TCRdb table, and some are missing; sequencing was by immunoSEQ multiplex PCR. In the table there are nearly 50,000 clones, 70% to 90% of which are singletons. Sequencing used peripheral blood. This chain uses TRBV2 with TRBJ2-5; D is uncertain. The clonotype was recovered from a man aged 40-55 years with active COVID-19. The CDR3 DNA is TGTGCCAGCAGTGAATGGAGAGAGACCCAGTACTTC. This encodes CASSEWRETQYF.